A single sample is the source of the 8 T cell receptor beta chains below, sequenced in a study of PD-1 blockade in classical Hodgkin lymphoma. With no exception, relapse followed autologous stem cell transplantation in all patients, and brentuximab vedotin exposure varied. Assay: immunoSEQ multiplex PCR; the TCRdb copy retains only in-frame clones and omits some. Of roughly 8,000 clones in the sample, approximately 79% were seen once. The sample in question was peripheral blood mononuclear cells (PBMCs), obtained at baseline. Every receptor here comes from a human donor with classical Hodgkin lymphoma.

The V and J genes are TRBV6-5 and TRBJ2-2; 7 nucleotides agree with TRBD1. Germline V gene lookup returns CDR1 MNHEY and CDR2 SVGAGI. The CDR3 runs to 15 residues. V shed 5 bases and J 5 bases; nucleotides not matched to a gene: 8. The CDR3 DNA sequence: TGTGCCAGCAGTCAGCCGGGACAGTCAACCGGGGAGCTGTTTTTT. Encoded protein: CASSQPGQSTGELFF.

The chain recombines TRBV11-3 with TRBJ2-3; D is possibly TRBD1 or TRBD2 (5 bases each). Germline loops: CDR1 SGHNT, CDR2 YENEEA. This CDR3 is 12 amino acids long. Trimming removed 5 bases from V and 12 bases from J, with 15 bases in between. The CDR3: CASSDGWGRQYF. The CDR3 DNA reads TGTGCCAGCAGCGATGGATGGGGGAGACAGTATTTT.

The V and J genes are TRBV7-2 and TRBJ2-7; D call uncertain. The CDR3 spans 11 residues. V was shortened by 5 bases and J by 5 bases, with 7 bases between the two germline ends. Germline V gives CDR1 SGHTA, CDR2 FQGNSA. The CDR3 DNA reads TGTGCCAGCAGCCCTTTACACGAGCAGTACTTC. It yields the protein CASSPLHEQYF.

This chain links TRBV27 with TRBJ1-5, with a weak D call TRBD1 (5 bases). Trimming stripped 11 bases from V and 0 bases from J, with 14 bases between. This CDR3 contains 14 residues. In germline, CDR1 is MNHEY, CDR2 SMNVEV (reference sequence). CDR3 loop: CASRAANSNQPQHF. The CDR3 DNA is TGTGCCTCCAGGGCGGCGAATAGCAATCAGCCCCAGCATTTT.

This rearrangement joins TRBV10-3 to TRBJ2-7; 9 bases fit TRBD1. From germline, CDR1 is ENHRY and CDR2 SYGVKD. There are 15 residues in the CDR3. With 6 bases clipped from V and 2 bases from J, the junction kept 8 bases outside the gene matches. CDR3 loop: CAIRQDRGGTYEQYF. The CDR3, as DNA: TGTGCCATCAGGCAGGACAGGGGAGGAACCTACGAGCAGTACTTC.

J is TRBJ2-1 and V is TRBV15; 7 nucleotides match TRBD2. Losses at the gene ends were 3 bases for V and 10 bases for J; bases not matched to a gene: 12. This CDR3 region has 15 residues. Germline CDR1 and CDR2: LNHNV and YYDKDF (reference sequence). The CDR3, as DNA: TGTGCCACCAGCAGTTACCTCCGGGAGGAAGGCGAGCAGTTCTTC. Its protein product is CATSSYLREEGEQFF.

The rearrangement uses TRBV9 and TRBJ1-2; TRBD1 matches 7 bases. Germline lookup yields CDR1 SGDLS and CDR2 YYNGEE. The junction had 10 bases not matched to a gene; V was cut back by 3 bases and J by 5 bases. The CDR3 extends over 15 amino acids. CDR3: CASSEGATIMYGYTF. The CDR3 DNA is TGTGCCAGCAGCGAGGGGGCGACCATTATGTATGGCTACACCTTC.

V and J are TRBV7-2 and TRBJ2-4, with TRBD1 identical over 7 bases. The V gene end was trimmed by 3 bases and the J gene end by 1 base; junction bases not matched to a gene: 6. Germline CDR1 and CDR2: SGHTA and FQGNSA. The CDR3 consists of 16 residues. This chain's CDR3 is CASSFEGALAKNIQYF. In nucleotides, the CDR3 is TGTGCCAGCAGCTTCGAGGGGGCGCTGGCCAAAAACATTCAGTACTTC.